These 32 T cell receptor beta chains were all obtained from the same sample, sequenced in a study of T cell repertoires and HLA-DP antigens. These TCRs' antigens remain unknown. Sequencing was performed with immunoSEQ multiplex PCR; in TCRdb, only in-frame clones are kept and a portion is missing. The sample holds around 100,000 clones, more than 85% seen once. Specimen: CD4+ T cells from PBMCs. The receptors shown here come from a woman aged 18-29 years in good health and CMV-seronegative.

The chain is built from TRBV6-5 and TRBJ2-7; D remains ambiguous. Deletions cut 3 bases from V and 6 bases from J, with 6 bases between. Germline V lookup: CDR1 MNHEY, CDR2 SVGAGI. The CDR3 is 11 amino acids. CDR3 in amino acids: CASSYGIEQYV. The CDR3 nucleotides are TGTGCCAGCAGTTATGGCATCGAGCAGTACGTC.

The rearrangement joins TRBV6-4 to TRBJ1-2; D not certain. Germline V gene lookup returns CDR1 MRHNA and CDR2 SNTAGT. The CDR3 covers 12 residues. The V end lost 0 bases, the J end lost 5 bases, and 4 bases lay between the germline ends. The CDR3 here is CASSDSKYGYTF. DNA for the CDR3: TGTGCCAGCAGTGACTCGAAATATGGCTACACCTTC.

The chain joins TRBV20-1 to TRBJ2-1; the D gene is possibly TRBD1 (5 bases). V was clipped by 6 bases and J by 9 bases, with 12 bases between them. This CDR3 has 11 residues. Germline CDR1 and CDR2: DFQATT and SNEGSKA (reference sequence). The CDR3 coding sequence is TGCAGTGCCCACAGGTTTGGTGAGCAGTTCTTC. It encodes CSAHRFGEQFF.

CDR3 coding DNA: TGTGCCAGCAGGGGCGGGAGTGTCTACGAGCAGTACTTC. Residues: CASRGGSVYEQYF. The rearrangement uses TRBV4-2 and TRBJ2-7, with TRBD2 identical over 7 bases. Germline V gives CDR1 LGHNA, CDR2 YNFKEQ. This CDR3 spans 13 amino acids. The V segment lost 6 bases and the J segment 3 bases; nucleotides outside the gene matches: 5.

V is TRBV10-3 and J is TRBJ2-1, with D uncertain. The CDR3 consists of 15 residues. V was clipped by 5 bases and J by 5 bases, with 16 bases between them. The germline gives CDR1 ENHRY, CDR2 SYGVKD. In DNA form, the CDR3 reads TGTGCCATCAGTTCGCATACGACGCCCAACAATGAGCAGTTCTTC. Its translation: CAISSHTTPNNEQFF.

V usage is TRBV7-3 and J usage is TRBJ2-2, with D tentatively TRBD2 (6 bases). The CDR3 spans 13 residues. The germline CDR1 and CDR2 sequences are SGHTA and FQGTGA. With 7 bases removed from V and 7 bases from J, the gap between germline ends came to 13 bases. CDR3 region: CASKPGADGELFF. The CDR3 region has the DNA TGTGCCAGCAAACCGGGAGCGGACGGGGAGCTGTTTTTT.

The V gene is TRBV29-1, the J gene TRBJ1-1, with D possibly matching TRBD1 (6 bases). CDR1 SQVTM and CDR2 ANQGSEA come from the germline V gene. The germline V and J ends were trimmed by 6 bases and 0 bases, with 14 bases remaining between them. The length of the CDR3 is 14 residues. In DNA form, the CDR3 reads TGCAGCGTCCAGGAGGGGGGGATGAACACTGAAGCTTTCTTT. Translated: CSVQEGGMNTEAFF.

The chain combines TRBV7-2 with TRBJ1-1; D is uncertain. The CDR3 is 14 residues long. Trimming cost V 1 base and J 1 base, with 7 bases left between them. CDR1 is SGHTA and CDR2 is FQGNSA in the germline V gene. The CDR3 DNA reads TGTGCCAGCAGCTTAGGACGGTCGAACACTGAAGCTTTCTTT. It yields the protein CASSLGRSNTEAFF.

The chain carries TRBV6-5 and TRBJ2-3, with 7 bases that match TRBD2. The CDR3 runs 13 residues. The J segment lost 3 bases and the V segment lost 6 bases, leaving 3 bases of the junction unmatched. The germline V gene has CDR1 MNHEY and CDR2 SVGAGI. CDR3 region: CASRSGGTDTQYF. As DNA, the CDR3 is TGTGCCAGCAGATCGGGGGGTACAGATACGCAGTATTTT.

The genes are TRBV7-9 and TRBJ2-1, with 10 bases matching TRBD2. Germline V gene data show CDR1 as SEHNR and CDR2 as FQNEAQ (reference sequence). CDR3 length: 15 residues. V lost 3 bases, J lost 2 bases, and 1 base stayed unmatched. The CDR3 coding sequence is TGTGCCAGCAGCTTCCTAGCGGGGGCCTACAATGAGCAGTTCTTC. Protein product: CASSFLAGAYNEQFF.

The chain couples TRBV5-1 to TRBJ1-1; 11 nucleotides match TRBD1. The CDR3 loop spans 15 amino acids. In germline, CDR1 is SGHRS, CDR2 YFSETQ. Trimming removed 2 bases from V and 5 bases from J; junction bases left unmatched: 5. The CDR3 bases are TGCGCCAGCAGCTTCCGGACAGGGGGCAAGACTGAAGCTTTCTTT. The encoded protein is CASSFRTGGKTEAFF.

This sequence joins TRBV23-1 and TRBJ2-1, with 11 bases lining up with TRBD2. TRBV23-1 is identified as an open reading frame with a role that is uncertain. The length of the CDR3 is 16 residues. Losses at the gene ends were 3 bases for V and 5 bases for J; bases not matched to a gene: 6. CDR3 sequence (DNA): TGCGCCAGCAGTCATTCCGGGACTAGCGGAAACAATGAGCAGTTCTTC. Amino acids: CASSHSGTSGNNEQFF.

This chain joins TRBV2 and TRBJ1-2; no clear D. Trimming took 7 bases from V and 1 from J, leaving 10 bases between them. This CDR3 contains 13 residues. Germline V gene sequence: CDR1 SNHLY, CDR2 FYNNEI. The CDR3 reads CASNRPVNYGYTF. The DNA of the CDR3 is TGTGCCAGCAATCGCCCGGTTAACTATGGCTACACCTTC.

The chain links TRBV6-1 to TRBJ2-1, with 8 bases matching TRBD1. Germline V lookup: CDR1 MNHNS, CDR2 SASEGT. V lost 4 bases and J lost 6; bases outside the gene matches: 11. The CDR3 spans 16 residues. The CDR3 DNA sequence: TGTGCCAGCAGTGCTCGACCGGGACAGGTATTCAATGAGCAGTTCTTC. Protein sequence: CASSARPGQVFNEQFF.

This clone was recorded only once. V and J are TRBV6-6 and TRBJ1-3, with D unclear. V was trimmed by 4 bases and J by 0 bases, leaving 13 bases between them. CDR1 is MNHNY and CDR2 is SVGAGI in the germline V gene (reference sequence). The CDR3 covers 16 residues. The CDR3 region is CASSSTRPNSGNTIYF. The CDR3 DNA sequence: TGTGCCAGCAGTTCCACACGACCGAACTCTGGAAACACCATATATTTT.

This chain links TRBV7-2 with TRBJ1-2, with TRBD1 matching 7 bases. The CDR3 is 14 residues long. Looked up from germline, CDR1 is SGHTA and CDR2 is FQGNSA. Unmatched junction bases numbered 8, after V lost 3 bases and J lost 7 bases. The CDR3 reads CASSFDRVGGGYTF. The CDR3 coding sequence is TGTGCCAGCAGCTTTGACAGGGTAGGCGGTGGCTACACCTTC.

The chain links TRBV7-9 to TRBJ1-3, with D hard to call. V was shortened by 7 bases and J by 0 bases, with 13 bases between the two germline ends. The CDR3 spans 15 residues. Germline loops: CDR1 SEHNR, CDR2 FQNEAQ (reference sequence). CDR3 nucleotide sequence: TGTGCCAGCACCCCCAGACGTCGCTCTGGAAACACCATATATTTT. Translated, it gives CASTPRRRSGNTIYF.

The chain links TRBV2 to TRBJ1-1; D may be TRBD1 (6 bases). Trimming stripped 6 bases from V and 3 bases from J, with 11 bases between. The germline V gene has CDR1 SNHLY and CDR2 FYNNEI. This CDR3 contains 13 residues. The chain's CDR3 is CASSQDRYTEAFF. The CDR3 DNA sequence: TGTGCCAGCAGCCAGGACAGATACACTGAAGCTTTCTTT. Combining the CDR3 with reference TRBV2 and TRBJ1-1 gives the whole variable domain EPEVTQTPSHQVTQMGQEVILRCVPISNHLYFYWYRQILGQKVEFLVSFYNNEISEKSEIFDDQFSVERPDGSNFTLKIRSTKLEDSAMYFCASSQDRYTEAFFGQGTRLTVV.

This clone was counted a single time. This chain connects TRBV7-9 to TRBJ2-2; 8 bases map to TRBD1. Germline CDR1 is SEHNR and CDR2 is FQNEAQ (reference sequence). V lost 2 bases and J lost 4; bases outside the gene matches: 0. The CDR3 runs 14 residues. This chain's CDR3 is CASSLQGATGELFF. The DNA of the CDR3 is TGTGCCAGCAGCTTACAGGGGGCCACCGGGGAGCTGTTTTTT. The variable domain in full, with the rest retrieved from reference TRBV7-9 and TRBJ2-2, is DTGVSQNPRHKITKRGQNVTFRCDPISEHNRLYWYRQTLGQGPEFLTYFQNEAQLEKSRLLSDRFSAERPKGSFSTLEIQRTEQGDSAMYLCASSLQGATGELFFGEGSRLTVL.

The J gene is TRBJ1-2, the V gene TRBV29-1; D not certain. CDR3 length: 12 amino acids. Germline V gene data show CDR1 as SQVTM and CDR2 as ANQGSEA. The V end was cut by 8 bases, the J end by 5 bases, with 15 bases between. CDR3: CSSVEGEYGYTF. The CDR3 DNA reads TGCAGCTCTGTTGAGGGAGAATATGGCTACACCTTC.

J is TRBJ2-1 and V is TRBV9; 7 bases are a match to TRBD2. V lost 6 bases and J lost 2; bases outside the gene matches: 8. CDR1 and CDR2 from the germline V gene are SGDLS and YYNGEE. The CDR3 runs 15 residues. The CDR3 reads CASTGASGPYNEQFF. In nucleotides, the CDR3 is TGTGCCAGCACCGGAGCTAGCGGACCCTACAATGAGCAGTTCTTC.

This chain links TRBV5-1 with TRBJ2-2, with a possible D match to TRBD1 (6 bases). CDR1 and CDR2 from the germline V gene are SGHRS and YFSETQ. This CDR3 region has 16 residues. With 0 bases removed from V and 1 base from J, the gap between germline ends came to 10 bases. The CDR3 coding sequence is TGCGCCAGCAGCTTGGTTACAGGGCGGAACACCGGGGAGCTGTTTTTT. It codes for CASSLVTGRNTGELFF.

The V and J genes are TRBV7-2 and TRBJ2-7; TRBD1 matches at 8 bases. The CDR3 loop spans 14 amino acids. V was pared by 6 bases and J by 3 bases, with 7 bases of the junction left unmatched. The germline CDR1 and CDR2 sequences are SGHTA and FQGNSA. CDR3 residues: CASSRTGPFYEQYF. The DNA for the CDR3 is TGTGCCAGCAGTAGGACAGGGCCTTTCTACGAGCAGTACTTC.

This chain connects TRBV4-1 to TRBJ2-2; 9 positions agree with TRBD1. CDR3 length: 17 residues. With 2 bases clipped from V and 6 bases from J, the junction kept 10 bases outside the gene matches. Germline V lookup: CDR1 MGHRA, CDR2 YSYEKL. The CDR3 sequence: CASSQRITGGSSGELFF. The DNA of the CDR3 is TGCGCCAGCAGCCAAAGGATAACAGGGGGCTCGTCCGGGGAGCTGTTTTTT.

This rearrangement joins TRBV6-6 to TRBJ1-2; D is ambiguous. Trimming cost V 6 bases and J 2 bases, with 10 bases left between them. Germline V CDR1 and CDR2: MNHNY, SVGAGI (reference sequence). The CDR3 sequence is 13 residues long. The CDR3 DNA reads TGTGCCAGCAGCACAGAAAAGAACTATGGCTACACCTTC. It specifies CASSTEKNYGYTF.

The V and J genes are TRBV14 and TRBJ2-5; the D is unclear. Trimming cost V 4 bases and J 0 bases, with 6 bases left between them. The V gene's germline CDR1 is SGHDN and CDR2 FVKESK. The CDR3 totals 13 residues. The CDR3 region has the DNA TGTGCCAGCAGCCCCCCGTACCAAGAGACCCAGTACTTC. Protein product: CASSPPYQETQYF.

The J gene is TRBJ2-3, the V gene TRBV6-5, with TRBD1 as a possible D gene (6 bases). The CDR3 totals 15 residues. V shed 5 bases and J shed 5 bases, with 17 bases lying between them. The germline gives CDR1 MNHEY, CDR2 SVGAGI. Here the CDR3 DNA reads TGTGCCAGCAGTCCCGGATCGAGAGGGGGAGATACGCAGTATTTT. It is translated as CASSPGSRGGDTQYF.

V usage is TRBV9 and J usage is TRBJ1-3; TRBD1 is a possible D gene (6 bases). Looked up from germline, CDR1 is SGDLS and CDR2 is YYNGEE. The CDR3 runs to 18 residues. The germline V and J ends were trimmed by 4 bases and 2 bases, with 22 bases remaining between them. The DNA of the CDR3 is TGTGCCAGCAGCCCTATCCCTTTTCGGGGGGGCACTGGAAACACCATATATTTT. This gives the protein CASSPIPFRGGTGNTIYF.

The genes are TRBV7-6 and TRBJ2-3, with a tentative D call TRBD2 (6 bases). The V gene's germline CDR1 is SGHVS and CDR2 FNYEAQ. The CDR3 extends over 15 amino acids. Deletions cut 5 bases from V and 5 bases from J, with 17 bases between. The DNA for the CDR3 is TGTGCCAGCAGCGTGACTAGTGACTCACGAGATACGCAGTATTTT. Encoded protein: CASSVTSDSRDTQYF.

The chain combines TRBV27 with TRBJ2-1; 8 bases align to TRBD1. This CDR3 has 15 residues. Germline loops: CDR1 MNHEY, CDR2 SMNVEV (reference sequence). J was trimmed by 1 base and V by 6 bases; bases with no gene match: 5. This chain's CDR3 is CASRPGGQSYNEQFF. CDR3 nucleotide sequence: TGTGCCAGCAGACCAGGGGGCCAATCCTACAATGAGCAGTTCTTC.

The chain links TRBV10-3 to TRBJ2-1; TRBD2 matches at 8 bases. Germline loops: CDR1 ENHRY, CDR2 SYGVKD. The CDR3 sequence is 16 residues long. The ends lost 0 bases at V and 9 bases at J; junction bases unmatched: 10. The CDR3 coding sequence is TGTGCCATCAGTGAGTCAGCCCGGACTAGCCCCGTTGAGCAGTTCTTC. Its translation: CAISESARTSPVEQFF.

Only one count was recorded for this clone. This chain joins TRBV2 and TRBJ1-2, with TRBD1 as a possible D gene (5 bases). Trimming took off 4 bases at V and 1 base at J, with 13 bases between the two ends. The germline CDR1 and CDR2 sequences are SNHLY and FYNNEI. There are 15 residues in the CDR3. CDR3 amino acids: CASSGAGSLNYGYTF. CDR3 in DNA: TGTGCCAGCAGTGGGGCAGGGTCTCTTAACTATGGCTACACCTTC.